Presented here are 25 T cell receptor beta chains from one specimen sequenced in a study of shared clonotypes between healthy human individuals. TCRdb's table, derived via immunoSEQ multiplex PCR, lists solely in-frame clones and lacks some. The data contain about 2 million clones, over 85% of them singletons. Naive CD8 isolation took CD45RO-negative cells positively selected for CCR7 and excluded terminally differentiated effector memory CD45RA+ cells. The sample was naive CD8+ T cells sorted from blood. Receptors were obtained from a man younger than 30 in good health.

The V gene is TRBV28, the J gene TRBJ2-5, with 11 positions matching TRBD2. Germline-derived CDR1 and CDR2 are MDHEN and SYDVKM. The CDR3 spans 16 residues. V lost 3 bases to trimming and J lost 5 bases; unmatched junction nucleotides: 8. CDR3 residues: CASSFGLAGGKETQYF. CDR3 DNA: TGTGCCAGCAGTTTTGGCCTAGCGGGGGGTAAGGAGACCCAGTACTTC.

This chain's CDR3 is CASSLGQGAPGAEHTEAFF. The DNA of the CDR3 is TGTGCCAGCAGCTTGGGCCAGGGGGCGCCGGGGGCGGAGCACACTGAAGCTTTCTTT. V and J are TRBV5-4 and TRBJ1-1; TRBD1 matches at 8 bases. The CDR3 runs 19 residues. Germline V gene data show CDR1 as SGHNT and CDR2 as YYREEE (reference sequence). Trimming at V came to 0 bases and at J to 3 bases, leaving 16 bases not matched to a gene. Based on the CDR3 plus reference TRBV5-4 and TRBJ1-1, the full variable domain is ETGVTQSPTHLIKTRGQQVTLRCSSQSGHNTVSWYQQALGQGPQFIFQYYREEENGRGNFPPRFSGLQFPNYSSELNVNALELDDSALYLCASSLGQGAPGAEHTEAFFGQGTRLTVV.

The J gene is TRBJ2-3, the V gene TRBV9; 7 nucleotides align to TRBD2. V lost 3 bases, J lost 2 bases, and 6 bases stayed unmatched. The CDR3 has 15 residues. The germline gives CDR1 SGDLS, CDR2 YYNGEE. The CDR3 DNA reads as TGTGCCAGCAGCGCCCCTAGCGGCCCCACAGATACGCAGTATTTT. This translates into CASSAPSGPTDTQYF.

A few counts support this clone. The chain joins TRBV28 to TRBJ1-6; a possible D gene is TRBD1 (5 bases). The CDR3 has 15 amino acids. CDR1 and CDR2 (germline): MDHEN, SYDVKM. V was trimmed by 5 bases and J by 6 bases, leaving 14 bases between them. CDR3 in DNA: TGTGCCAGCAGTCTCATACAGGTTTCTAATTCACCCCTCCACTTT. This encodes CASSLIQVSNSPLHF.

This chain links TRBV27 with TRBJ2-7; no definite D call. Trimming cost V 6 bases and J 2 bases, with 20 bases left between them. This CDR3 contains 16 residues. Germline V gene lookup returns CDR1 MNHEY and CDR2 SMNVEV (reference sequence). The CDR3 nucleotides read TGTGCCAGCAGGCACCCCCGGGCAGAGTCCCCCTACGAGCAGTACTTC. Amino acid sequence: CASRHPRAESPYEQYF.

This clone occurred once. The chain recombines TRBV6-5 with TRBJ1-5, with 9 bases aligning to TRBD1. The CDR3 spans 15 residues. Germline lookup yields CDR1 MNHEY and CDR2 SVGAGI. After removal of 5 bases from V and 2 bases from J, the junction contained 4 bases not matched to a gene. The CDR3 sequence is CASSLGQGGNQPQHF. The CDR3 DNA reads TGTGCCAGCAGTCTGGGACAGGGAGGCAATCAGCCCCAGCATTTT.

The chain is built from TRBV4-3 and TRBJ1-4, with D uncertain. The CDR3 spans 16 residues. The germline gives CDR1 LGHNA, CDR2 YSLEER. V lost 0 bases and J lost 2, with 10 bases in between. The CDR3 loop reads CASSQEVPGTNEKLFF. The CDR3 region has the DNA TGCGCCAGCAGCCAAGAGGTGCCTGGGACTAATGAAAAACTGTTTTTT.

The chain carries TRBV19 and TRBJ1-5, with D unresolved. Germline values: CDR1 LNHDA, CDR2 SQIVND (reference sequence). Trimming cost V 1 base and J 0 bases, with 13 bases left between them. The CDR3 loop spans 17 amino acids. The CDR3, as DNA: TGTGCCAGTAGTATAGCCCACGAATTATATAGCAATCAGCCCCAGCATTTT. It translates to CASSIAHELYSNQPQHF. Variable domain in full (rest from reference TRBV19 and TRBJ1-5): DGGITQSPKYLFRKEGQNVTLSCEQNLNHDAMYWYRQDPGQGLRLIYYSQIVNDFQKGDIAEGYSVSREKKESFPLTVTSAQKNPTAFYLCASSIAHELYSNQPQHFGDGTRLSIL.

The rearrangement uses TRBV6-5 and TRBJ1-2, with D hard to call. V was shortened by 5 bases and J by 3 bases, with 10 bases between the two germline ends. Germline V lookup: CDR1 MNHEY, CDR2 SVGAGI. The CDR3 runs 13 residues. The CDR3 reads CASSGSPHYGYTF. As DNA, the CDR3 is TGTGCCAGCAGTGGTTCGCCTCACTATGGCTACACCTTC.

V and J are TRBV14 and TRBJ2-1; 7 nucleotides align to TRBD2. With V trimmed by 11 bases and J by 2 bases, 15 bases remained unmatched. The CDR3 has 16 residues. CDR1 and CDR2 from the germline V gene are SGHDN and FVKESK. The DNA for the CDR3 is TGTGCCTTCCCCAGGCCGGGGGGAATCACCTACAATGAGCAGTTCTTC. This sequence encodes CAFPRPGGITYNEQFF.

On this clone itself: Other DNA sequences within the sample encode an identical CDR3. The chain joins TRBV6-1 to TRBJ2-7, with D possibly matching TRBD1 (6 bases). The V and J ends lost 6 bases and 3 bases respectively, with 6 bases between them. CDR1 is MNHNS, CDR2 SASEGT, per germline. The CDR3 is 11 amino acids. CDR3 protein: CASRDSYEQYF. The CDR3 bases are TGTGCCAGCAGGGACAGCTACGAGCAGTACTTC.

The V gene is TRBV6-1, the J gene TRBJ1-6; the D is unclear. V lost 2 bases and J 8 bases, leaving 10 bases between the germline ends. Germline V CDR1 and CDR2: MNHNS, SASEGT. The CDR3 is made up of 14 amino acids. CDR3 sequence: CASSESSADSPLHF. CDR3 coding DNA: TGTGCCAGCAGTGAATCTAGTGCGGATTCACCCCTCCACTTT.

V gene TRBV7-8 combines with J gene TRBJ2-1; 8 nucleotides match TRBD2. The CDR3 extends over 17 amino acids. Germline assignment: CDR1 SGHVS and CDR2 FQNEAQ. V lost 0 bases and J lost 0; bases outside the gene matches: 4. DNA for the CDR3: TGTGCCAGCAGCTTAGCATTAGCGGGGAGCTCCTACAATGAGCAGTTCTTC. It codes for CASSLALAGSSYNEQFF.

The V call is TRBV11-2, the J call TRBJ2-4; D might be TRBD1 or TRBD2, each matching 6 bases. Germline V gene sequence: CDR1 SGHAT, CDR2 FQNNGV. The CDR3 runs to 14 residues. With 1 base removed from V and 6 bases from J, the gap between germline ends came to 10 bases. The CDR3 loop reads CASSLVGGLNIQYF. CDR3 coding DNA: TGTGCCAGCAGCTTAGTCGGGGGCTTAAACATTCAGTACTTC.

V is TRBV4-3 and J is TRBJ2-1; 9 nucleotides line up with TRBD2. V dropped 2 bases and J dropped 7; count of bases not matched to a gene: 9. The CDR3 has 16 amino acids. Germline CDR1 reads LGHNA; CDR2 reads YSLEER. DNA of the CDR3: TGCGCCAGCAGCCAACCCTTACTAGCGGGTCTAAATGAGCAGTTCTTC. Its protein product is CASSQPLLAGLNEQFF.

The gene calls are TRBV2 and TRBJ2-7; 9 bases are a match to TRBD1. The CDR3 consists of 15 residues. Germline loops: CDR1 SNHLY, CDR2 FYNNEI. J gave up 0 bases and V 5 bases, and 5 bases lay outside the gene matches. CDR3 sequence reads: CASSSGTGISYEQYF. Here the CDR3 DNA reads TGTGCCAGCAGTTCCGGGACAGGGATCTCCTACGAGCAGTACTTC.

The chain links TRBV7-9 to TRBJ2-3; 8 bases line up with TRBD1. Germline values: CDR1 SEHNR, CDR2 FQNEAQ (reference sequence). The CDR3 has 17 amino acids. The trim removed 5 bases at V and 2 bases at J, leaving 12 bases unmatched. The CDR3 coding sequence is TGTGCCAGCAGCGCCCCCCAGGGGGCAACCCCCACAGATACGCAGTATTTT. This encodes CASSAPQGATPTDTQYF.

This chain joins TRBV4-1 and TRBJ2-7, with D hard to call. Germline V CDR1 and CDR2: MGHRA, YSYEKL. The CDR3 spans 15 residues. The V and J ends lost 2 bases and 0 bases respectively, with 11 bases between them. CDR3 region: CASSQTTENSYEQYF. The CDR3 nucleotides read TGCGCCAGCAGCCAAACCACTGAGAACTCCTACGAGCAGTACTTC.

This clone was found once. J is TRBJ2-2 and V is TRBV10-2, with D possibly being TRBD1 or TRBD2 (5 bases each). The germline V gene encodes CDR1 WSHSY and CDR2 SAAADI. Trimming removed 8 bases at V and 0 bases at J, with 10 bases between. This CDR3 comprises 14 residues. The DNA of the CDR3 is TGCGCCAGCTGGGGACCTCCGAACACCGGGGAGCTGTTTTTT. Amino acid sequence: CASWGPPNTGELFF.

CDR3: CASSLAASEQYF. CDR3 nucleotide sequence: TGTGCCAGCAGTTTAGCCGCTTCCGAGCAGTACTTC. V and J are TRBV28 and TRBJ2-7; D not resolved. The germline CDR1 and CDR2 sequences are MDHEN and SYDVKM. V was pared by 2 bases and J by 6 bases, with 8 bases between. This CDR3 is built from 12 residues.

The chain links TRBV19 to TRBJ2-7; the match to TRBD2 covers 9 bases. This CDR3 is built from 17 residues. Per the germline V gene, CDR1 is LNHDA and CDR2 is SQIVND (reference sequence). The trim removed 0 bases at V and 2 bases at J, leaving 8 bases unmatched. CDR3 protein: CASSIDLASGITYEQYF. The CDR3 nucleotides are TGTGCCAGTAGTATAGATCTCGCTAGCGGGATAACCTACGAGCAGTACTTC.

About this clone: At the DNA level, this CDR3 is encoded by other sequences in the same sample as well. CDR3 nucleotides: TGCGCCAGCAGCCAGCTACAGGGCAACTATGGCTACACCTTC. Its translation: CASSQLQGNYGYTF. The chain recombines TRBV4-1 with TRBJ1-2, with a tentative D call TRBD1 (6 bases). Germline assignment: CDR1 MGHRA and CDR2 YSYEKL. The CDR3 is 14 residues long. Trimming pared 3 bases from V and 2 bases from J, leaving 10 bases between.

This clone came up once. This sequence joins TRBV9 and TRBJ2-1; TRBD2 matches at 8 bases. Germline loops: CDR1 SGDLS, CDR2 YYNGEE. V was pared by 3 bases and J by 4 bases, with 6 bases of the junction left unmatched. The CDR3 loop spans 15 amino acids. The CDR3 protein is CASSATGGPYNEQFF. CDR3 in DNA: TGTGCCAGCAGCGCAACGGGAGGGCCGTACAATGAGCAGTTCTTC.

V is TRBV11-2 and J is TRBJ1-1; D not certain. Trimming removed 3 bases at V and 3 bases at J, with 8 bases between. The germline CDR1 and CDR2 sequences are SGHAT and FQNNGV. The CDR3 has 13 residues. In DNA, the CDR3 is TGTGCCAGCAGCTTGGGCGACTACACTGAAGCTTTCTTT. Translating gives CASSLGDYTEAFF.

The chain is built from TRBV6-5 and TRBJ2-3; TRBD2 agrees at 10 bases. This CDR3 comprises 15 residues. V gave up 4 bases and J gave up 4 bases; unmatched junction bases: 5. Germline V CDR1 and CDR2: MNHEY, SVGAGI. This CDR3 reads CASSSGTSEADTQYF. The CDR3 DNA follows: TGTGCCAGCAGTTCGGGGACTAGCGAGGCAGATACGCAGTATTTT.